This TCR beta chain was sequenced during a study of cytomegalovirus exposure and HLA in healthy donors. Broader study findings: For most TCR sequences rarity was the rule, although some public TCRs occurred in many donors. Cytomegalovirus status, reportedly, was diagnosed with high specificity and sensitivity by the classifier.

The donors formed part of the roughly 120-subject validation cohort, distinct from the 666-subject first cohort. Points on this clone: Its cognate antigen is unknown.

Sequencing used immunoSEQ multiplex PCR; TCRdb keeps in-frame clones, though not all of them. The sample comprises 90,000 or so clones, 85% of which are singletons, and 20% to 25% rests with the top ten. This TCR came from a man aged 18-30 years in good health and CMV-seropositive. The material sequenced was PBMCs.

The DNA of the CDR3 is TGCGCCAGCAGCTACACGGGAGAGACCCAGTACTTC. The encoded protein is CASSYTGETQYF. The gene calls are TRBV5-1 and TRBJ2-5; D call uncertain. Germline V gene data show CDR1 as SGHRS and CDR2 as YFSETQ. V shed 3 bases and J shed 4 bases, with 7 bases lying between them. The CDR3 totals 12 residues.